The 7 T cell receptor beta chains given below trace back to one sample, sequenced in a study of T cell responses to AZD1222 COVID-19 vaccine. Produced via immunoSEQ multiplex PCR; TCRdb's table is partial and in-frame only. Of 100,000 to 150,000 clones in the sample, 93% were seen once. The sequenced sample was peripheral blood, obtained on day 0 of AZD1222 vaccination. These receptors all stem from an adult in good health.

The chain joins TRBV14 to TRBJ2-2; a weak D match, TRBD1 (5 bases). V was trimmed by 2 bases and J by 0 bases, leaving 22 bases between them. The CDR3 sequence is 20 residues long. Germline V lookup: CDR1 SGHDN, CDR2 FVKESK. CDR3 sequence reads: CASSQTPGLVRPPNTGELFF. For the CDR3, the DNA is TGTGCCAGCAGCCAAACGCCAGGGTTGGTACGGCCCCCGAACACCGGGGAGCTGTTTTTT.

The chain carries TRBV2 and TRBJ1-2; perhaps TRBD1 as D (5 bases). The CDR3 runs 15 residues. Germline-derived CDR1 and CDR2 are SNHLY and FYNNEI. Trimming took 7 bases from V and 4 from J, leaving 19 bases between them. The CDR3 coding sequence is TGTGCCAGCAAATACGAAGAGGGGTCAGGCTATGGCTACACCTTC. This gives the protein CASKYEEGSGYGYTF.

This rearrangement joins TRBV7-9 to TRBJ2-5; the D gene could be TRBD1 or TRBD2 (5 bases each). Trimming removed 4 bases from V and 5 bases from J, with 14 bases in between. This CDR3 is 14 amino acids long. From germline, CDR1 is SEHNR and CDR2 FQNEAQ (reference sequence). CDR3 region: CASSSGTGRETQYF. Here the CDR3 DNA reads TGTGCCAGCAGCTCGGGGACCGGACGGGAGACCCAGTACTTC.

This clone was counted a single time. The chain combines TRBV3-1 (or the pseudogene TRBV3-2) with TRBJ1-2, with D possibly TRBD1 on 5 matching bases. Germline CDR1 and CDR2: LGHDT and YNNKEL (reference sequence). This CDR3 is built from 13 residues. Trimming removed 2 bases from V and 7 bases from J, with 11 bases in between. The CDR3 DNA follows: TGTGCCAGCAGCCAAATGGGGGAAGGTGGCTACACCTTC. Translated, it gives CASSQMGEGGYTF.

The CDR3 coding sequence is TGTGCCAGCAGCCACGGGGTCGTCGGGGAGCTGTTTTTT. Translation gives CASSHGVVGELFF. This chain uses TRBV28 with TRBJ2-2, with D possibly being TRBD2 (5 bases). CDR1 MDHEN and CDR2 SYDVKM come from the germline V gene. V was shortened by 6 bases and J by 7 bases, with 12 bases between the two germline ends. This CDR3 is built from 13 residues. The variable domain in full, completed from reference TRBV28 and TRBJ2-2, reads DVKVTQSSRYLVKRTGEKVFLECVQDMDHENMFWYRQDPGLGLRLIYFSYDVKMKEKGDIPEGYSVSREKKERFSLILESASTNQTSMYLCASSHGVVGELFFGEGSRLTVL.

This sequence joins TRBV4-2 and TRBJ1-1; D unclear. The CDR3 length is 16 residues. In germline, CDR1 is LGHNA, CDR2 YNFKEQ. V was clipped by 0 bases and J by 2 bases, with 13 bases between them. The CDR3 DNA reads TGTGCCAGCAGCCAAGATCCCTGGACGGAAAACACTGAAGCTTTCTTT. Amino acid sequence: CASSQDPWTENTEAFF.

V gene TRBV5-1 combines with J gene TRBJ1-3; D call uncertain. The CDR3 has 14 amino acids. The germline V gene has CDR1 SGHRS and CDR2 YFSETQ. Deletions cut 0 bases from V and 4 bases from J, with 8 bases between. The CDR3 DNA sequence: TGCGCCAGCAGCTTGGACATAACGGGAAACACCATATATTTT. Translating gives CASSLDITGNTIYF.